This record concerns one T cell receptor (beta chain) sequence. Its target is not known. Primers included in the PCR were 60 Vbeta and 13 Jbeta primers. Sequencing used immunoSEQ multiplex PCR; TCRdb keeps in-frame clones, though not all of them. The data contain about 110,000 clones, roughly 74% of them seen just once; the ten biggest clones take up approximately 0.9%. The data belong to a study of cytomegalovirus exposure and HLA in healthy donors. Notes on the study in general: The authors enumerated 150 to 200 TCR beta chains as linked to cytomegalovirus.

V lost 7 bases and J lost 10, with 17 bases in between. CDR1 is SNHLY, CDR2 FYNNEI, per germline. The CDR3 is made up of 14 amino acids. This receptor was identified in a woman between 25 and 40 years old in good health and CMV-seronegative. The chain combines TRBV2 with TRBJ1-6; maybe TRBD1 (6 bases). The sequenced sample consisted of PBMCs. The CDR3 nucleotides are TGTGCCAGCACCCTACAGGGAAAGGGATCACCCCTCCACTTT. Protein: CASTLQGKGSPLHF.